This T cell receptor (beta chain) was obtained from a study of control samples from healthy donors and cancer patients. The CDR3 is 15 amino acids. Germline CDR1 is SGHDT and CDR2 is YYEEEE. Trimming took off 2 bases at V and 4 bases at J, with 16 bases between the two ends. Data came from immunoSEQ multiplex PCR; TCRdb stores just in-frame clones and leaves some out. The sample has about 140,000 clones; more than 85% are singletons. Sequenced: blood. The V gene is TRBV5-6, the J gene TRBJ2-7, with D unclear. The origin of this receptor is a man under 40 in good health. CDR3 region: CASSFWTDTYYEQYF. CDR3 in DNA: TGTGCCAGCAGCTTTTGGACCGACACCTATTACGAGCAGTACTTC.